A single TCR beta chain is shown here with its context. This sample stems from a study of cytomegalovirus exposure and HLA in healthy donors. PCR amplification relied on 60 Vbeta primers (plus 13 Jbeta primers). Using immunoSEQ multiplex PCR, the repertoire was profiled, and TCRdb retains in-frame clones only, with some absent. Among about 150,000 clones listed, 79% were seen once. The germline gives CDR1 LGHNA, CDR2 YNFKEQ. CDR3 length: 16 residues. Trimming removed 3 bases from V and 1 base from J; junction bases left unmatched: 7. The sample comprised PBMCs. This receptor was obtained from a man aged 30 to 45 in good health and CMV-seropositive. V and J are TRBV4-2 and TRBJ2-7; TRBD2 matches at 9 bases. The CDR3 loop is CASSQGSSGSSYEQYF. As DNA, the CDR3 is TGTGCCAGCAGCCAGGGGAGTAGCGGGAGTTCCTACGAGCAGTACTTC.